This entry is about one TCR beta chain. This record comes from a study of T-cell memory formation after mild COVID-19. Trimming stripped 8 bases from V and 2 bases from J, with 18 bases between. The CDR3 spans 15 residues. Germline assignment: CDR1 SNHLY and CDR2 FYNNEI. TCRdb reprocessed the 5' RACE reads via MiXCR and lists one record per CDR3 protein. The sample includes some 210,000 distinct CDR3 sequences, around 20% of them seen just once. This clonotype was sampled from an adult woman who had mild COVID-19 (a few samples of this study predate the infection). Cell type and time point are not known. The chain has TRBV2 and TRBJ2-5, with D possibly matching TRBD1 (6 bases). What was sequenced was PBMCs or a T cell subset sorted from them (not recorded which). DNA for the CDR3: TGTGCCAGCCGGCTACAGGGACCGAGGCAAGAGACCCAGTACTTC. It is translated as CASRLQGPRQETQYF.